What follows are 23 T cell receptor beta chains derived from one specimen sequenced in a study of OX40 agonist ivuxolimab in advanced cancers. Clones were sequenced by immunoSEQ multiplex PCR, and TCRdb holds only the in-frame ones, with some missing. The data show about 77,000 clones, more than 80% seen once. Source: CD4+ or CD8+ T cells sorted from blood, taken in a trial of the OX40 agonist ivuxolimab. The receptor source for this set is an adult with an advanced solid tumor such as melanoma, head and neck, liver or kidney cancer.

V usage is TRBV4-1 and J usage is TRBJ2-5; D is unresolved. CDR1 is MGHRA and CDR2 is YSYEKL in the germline V gene. The V gene lost 0 bases and the J gene lost 1 base, with 9 bases spanning the gap. CDR3 size: 15 residues. CDR3 sequence reads: CASSQDPRSQETQYF. DNA of the CDR3: TGCGCCAGCAGCCAAGATCCTCGATCCCAAGAGACCCAGTACTTC.

CDR3 loop: CASSLGTSGRRGNEQFF. The CDR3 nucleotides are TGTGCCAGCAGTTTAGGGACTAGCGGGAGGAGGGGCAATGAGCAGTTCTTC. The chain has TRBV28 and TRBJ2-1, with TRBD2 matching over 15 bases. The CDR3 covers 17 residues. CDR1 and CDR2 (germline): MDHEN, SYDVKM. V lost 2 bases, J lost 6 bases, and 5 bases stayed unmatched. Full variable domain (missing parts from reference TRBV28 and TRBJ2-1): DVKVTQSSRYLVKRTGEKVFLECVQDMDHENMFWYRQDPGLGLRLIYFSYDVKMKEKGDIPEGYSVSREKKERFSLILESASTNQTSMYLCASSLGTSGRRGNEQFFGPGTRLTVL.

This clone was observed a single time. V and J are TRBV5-1 and TRBJ1-2; D is ambiguous. The CDR3 sequence is 13 residues long. CDR1 is SGHRS, CDR2 YFSETQ, per germline. With 5 bases removed from V and 4 bases from J, the gap between germline ends came to 12 bases. CDR3 residues: CASRADVPYGYTF. In nucleotides, the CDR3 is TGCGCCAGCAGGGCGGACGTTCCCTATGGCTACACCTTC.

The J gene is TRBJ2-7, the V gene TRBV28, with TRBD2 identical over 10 bases. Trimming took 11 bases from V and 2 from J; bases not matched to a gene: 9. The CDR3 consists of 14 residues. Germline CDR1 and CDR2: MDHEN and SYDVKM. CDR3: CAATAGGSTYEQYF. Written as DNA, the CDR3 is TGTGCCGCTACAGCGGGAGGGTCCACCTACGAGCAGTACTTC.

The J gene is TRBJ2-2, the V gene TRBV6-1, with 8 bases lining up with TRBD1. CDR1 is MNHNS, CDR2 SASEGT, per germline. V dropped 6 bases and J dropped 7; count of bases not matched to a gene: 4. The CDR3 consists of 13 residues. The CDR3 protein is CASSLTGGGELFF. In DNA, the CDR3 is TGTGCCAGCAGCCTAACAGGGGGCGGGGAGCTGTTTTTT.

The J gene is TRBJ1-5, the V gene TRBV2, with D unresolved. CDR3 size: 14 residues. Trimming pared 3 bases from V and 5 bases from J, leaving 11 bases between. CDR1 is SNHLY and CDR2 is FYNNEI in the germline V gene. The CDR3 spells CASSEGLKYQPQHF. As DNA, the CDR3 is TGTGCCAGCAGTGAGGGGTTAAAGTATCAGCCCCAGCATTTT.

This clone was observed a single time. V is TRBV7-9 and J is TRBJ1-4, with no clear D. Germline V gene lookup returns CDR1 SEHNR and CDR2 FQNEAQ (reference sequence). This CDR3 region has 14 residues. V lost 3 bases, J lost 6 bases, and 11 bases lay in between. This chain's CDR3 is CASSFAPFHEKLFF. CDR3 in DNA: TGTGCCAGCAGCTTCGCCCCTTTTCATGAAAAACTGTTTTTT.

The sample holds one count of this clone. CDR3 amino acids: CASSRDQNTGELFF. The DNA of the CDR3 is TGTGCCAGCAGCCGAGACCAGAACACCGGGGAGCTGTTTTTT. V usage is TRBV11-1 and J usage is TRBJ2-2; D call uncertain. Germline loops: CDR1 SGHAT, CDR2 FQDESV (reference sequence). Deletions cut 5 bases from V and 1 base from J, with 8 bases between. The CDR3 spans 14 residues.

V and J are TRBV7-2 and TRBJ1-2; D call uncertain. Germline-derived CDR1 and CDR2 are SGHTA and FQGNSA. Trimming shortened V by 1 base and J by 6 bases, and 9 bases separated the two germline ends. This CDR3 is built from 13 residues. Here the CDR3 DNA reads TGTGCCAGCAGCTTAGAAGGACTCGATGGCTACACCTTC. Residues: CASSLEGLDGYTF.

This rearrangement joins TRBV5-4 to TRBJ2-5; TRBD2 matches 8 bases. CDR1 is SGHNT, CDR2 YYREEE, per germline (reference sequence). This CDR3 spans 15 amino acids. After removal of 0 bases from V and 0 bases from J, the junction contained 1 base not matched to a gene. CDR3 sequence: CASSLGLANQETQYF. The CDR3 region has the DNA TGTGCCAGCAGCTTGGGACTAGCGAACCAAGAGACCCAGTACTTC.

The CDR3 region is CASSLGETGVDEQYF. The CDR3 DNA follows: TGTGCCAGCAGCTTAGGCGAGACAGGGGTCGACGAGCAGTACTTC. The genes are TRBV11-3 and TRBJ2-7; TRBD1 agrees at 8 bases. This CDR3 spans 15 amino acids. Germline-derived CDR1 and CDR2 are SGHNT and YENEEA. J lost 5 bases, V lost 1 base, and 7 bases had no gene match.

CDR3 amino acids: CASSKMTSEYYEQYF. In nucleotides, the CDR3 is TGTGCCAGCAGTAAGATGACTAGCGAGTATTACGAGCAGTACTTC. The chain joins TRBV28 to TRBJ2-7, with 8 bases identical to TRBD2. CDR1 is MDHEN and CDR2 is SYDVKM in the germline V gene. This CDR3 has 15 residues. V gave up 5 bases and J gave up 4 bases; unmatched junction bases: 10.

The chain employs TRBV4-3 and TRBJ2-7; 7 bases match TRBD1. The CDR3 runs 16 residues. Germline V CDR1 and CDR2: LGHNA, YSLEER. Trimming removed 0 bases from V and 2 bases from J; junction bases left unmatched: 7. Here the CDR3 DNA reads TGCGCCAGCAGCCAAGAGTGGGGACAGAAGGCCTACGAGCAGTACTTC. It specifies CASSQEWGQKAYEQYF.

The chain uses TRBV5-1 and TRBJ2-1; TRBD2 matches 15 bases. The V gene's germline CDR1 is SGHRS and CDR2 YFSETQ. V shed 4 bases, J shed 7 bases, and the junction held 12 bases outside the gene matches. CDR3 length: 18 residues. Here the CDR3 DNA reads TGCGCCAGCAGCAGGGGACTAGCGGGAGGTCTCTCGAAAAATGAGCAGTTCTTC. It yields the protein CASSRGLAGGLSKNEQFF.

The rearrangement links TRBV19 to TRBJ2-7; 12 bases match TRBD2. Germline V gene sequence: CDR1 LNHDA, CDR2 SQIVND (reference sequence). Germline trimming cut 6 bases from V and 4 bases from J; bases unmatched to any gene: 7. CDR3 length: 15 residues. DNA of the CDR3: TGTGCCAGTAGGCCGACTAGCGGGAGAGAGTACGAGCAGTACTTC. It yields the protein CASRPTSGREYEQYF.

This chain connects TRBV19 to TRBJ2-2; TRBD2 matches 13 bases. The CDR3 sequence is 16 residues long. Trimming took 3 bases from V and 10 from J; bases not matched to a gene: 8. The germline V gene encodes CDR1 LNHDA and CDR2 SQIVND (reference sequence). The CDR3 sequence is CASSITGTSGTKELFF. The CDR3, as DNA: TGTGCCAGTAGTATCACCGGGACTAGCGGGACTAAGGAGCTGTTTTTT.

This chain links TRBV5-6 with TRBJ2-4; 12 bases fit TRBD2. With V trimmed by 4 bases and J by 4 bases, 3 bases remained unmatched. Germline values: CDR1 SGHDT, CDR2 YYEEEE. This CDR3 comprises 15 residues. CDR3 DNA: TGTGCCAGCAGCACCGGACTAGCGGGAAAAAACATTCAGTACTTC. This codes for CASSTGLAGKNIQYF. The whole variable domain, remainder taken from reference TRBV5-6 and TRBJ2-4, is DAGVTQSPTHLIKTRGQQVTLRCSPKSGHDTVSWYQQALGQGPQFIFQYYEEEERQRGNFPDRFSGHQFPNYSSELNVNALLLGDSALYLCASSTGLAGKNIQYFGAGTRLSVL.

J is TRBJ2-1 and V is TRBV4-3, with D possibly matching TRBD1 (6 bases). CDR3 size: 16 residues. Germline V gene lookup returns CDR1 LGHNA and CDR2 YSLEER. Trimming pared 0 bases from V and 6 bases from J, leaving 15 bases between. For the CDR3, the DNA is TGCGCCAGCAGCCAAGATTCGCAGGGGCGTATCAATGAGCAGTTCTTC. Its translation: CASSQDSQGRINEQFF.

The rearrangement links TRBV5-1 to TRBJ2-5, with 14 bases identical to TRBD2. This CDR3 has 18 amino acids. Germline-derived CDR1 and CDR2 are SGHRS and YFSETQ. With V trimmed by 2 bases and J by 5 bases, 11 bases remained unmatched. CDR3 nucleotide sequence: TGCGCCAGCAGCTTAGCCGGGACTAGCGGGAGAATCCCTGAGACCCAGTACTTC. Its translation: CASSLAGTSGRIPETQYF.

The V and J genes are TRBV18 and TRBJ2-7; TRBD2 might be the D (7 bases). V dropped 0 bases and J dropped 0 bases, with 12 bases sitting between them. Germline V gene lookup returns CDR1 KGHSH and CDR2 LQKENI. This CDR3 is built from 16 residues. CDR3 in DNA: TGTGCCAGCTCACCACCCGGGGGGCATTTCTCCTACGAGCAGTACTTC. This codes for CASSPPGGHFSYEQYF.

The chain links TRBV13 to TRBJ2-3; no firm D call. Germline CDR1 is PRHDT and CDR2 is FYEKMQ (reference sequence). The germline V and J ends were trimmed by 0 bases and 3 bases, with 10 bases remaining between them. The CDR3 is made up of 15 amino acids. In DNA, the CDR3 is TGTGCCAGCAGCTTAGGAGGACGGCGGACAGATACGCAGTATTTT. It translates to CASSLGGRRTDTQYF.

This sequence joins TRBV6-5 and TRBJ2-5; tentative D call: TRBD2 (6 bases). Germline loops: CDR1 MNHEY, CDR2 SVGAGI. Deletions cut 0 bases from V and 0 bases from J, with 8 bases between. The CDR3 is made up of 15 amino acids. The CDR3 here is CASSYSWDYQETQYF. The CDR3 DNA reads as TGTGCCAGCAGTTACTCCTGGGACTACCAAGAGACCCAGTACTTC.

The chain combines TRBV7-9 with TRBJ1-1, with D maybe TRBD1 (5 bases). The CDR3 is 12 residues long. Between the trimmed V and J ends, which lost 1 base and 10 bases, there was a span of 10 bases. In germline, CDR1 is SEHNR, CDR2 FQNEAQ (reference sequence). The CDR3 nucleotides read TGTGCCAGCAGCTTAGTTGCAGGGCGAGCTTTCTTT. Its protein is CASSLVAGRAFF. Filled out from reference TRBV7-9 and TRBJ1-1, the complete variable domain reads DTGVSQNPRHKITKRGQNVTFRCDPISEHNRLYWYRQTLGQGPEFLTYFQNEAQLEKSRLLSDRFSAERPKGSFSTLEIQRTEQGDSAMYLCASSLVAGRAFFGQGTRLTVV.